The clone carrying this T cell receptor beta chain was seen repeatedly, ten times or more. Its antigen is not known. The length of the CDR3 is 12 residues. As it was prepared, the TCRbeta library received unique molecular identifiers. MiXCR, run by TCRdb on the PCR reads, gives a single entry per CDR3 protein. The profile shows 200,000 or so distinct CDR3 sequences, roughly 6.3% of them singletons. The sample belongs to a study of T-cell reconstitution after alpha-beta-depleted transplantation in children. Study-wide findings and caveats: Surviving thymic progenitors and recipient T cells were the source of high TCRbeta diversity at day 60 in some patients. Roughly two months post-transplant, alpha-beta T cells reportedly originated from several hundred graft clones that had expanded. After one year, T-cell counts and TCRbeta diversity mostly came from new T cells.

This clonotype was sampled from a girl under three years old with combined immunodeficiency, due to receive a stem cell transplant. The specimen comprised PBMCs, sampled before TCRalphabeta/CD19-depleted stem cell transplant. The genes are TRBV21-1 and TRBJ2-7; the table's D gene call, TRBD1, was not cross checked with the DNA. TRBV21-1 is marked as a pseudogene. CDR3 nucleotide sequence: TGTGCCAGCATATCTGGGACGGACGAGCAGTACTTC. This gives the protein CASISGTDEQYF.